This entry describes one T cell receptor (beta chain). What it binds is unknown. CDR1 and CDR2 (germline): MNHEY, SVGAGI. CDR3 size: 13 residues. V lost 7 bases, J lost 6 bases, and 6 bases stayed unmatched. These data originate in a study of shared clonotypes between healthy human individuals. Study-level findings and limits: Clonotype sharing across a few donors was observed for around 5.1% of naive CD4 clonotypes.

Splitting of CD4+ cells produced CD45RA+ naive and CD45RA-negative memory subsets. Here immunoSEQ multiplex PCR was the method, and the copy in TCRdb shows in-frame clones only, minus some. The sample lists 200,000 to 250,000 clones; just over 65% were seen once. The chain links TRBV6-5 to TRBJ1-5; 7 bases are shared with TRBD1. Sequenced input: memory CD4+ T cells sorted from blood. As to subset: CD45RA-negative fraction. The receptor was derived from a young man in good health. The CDR3 coding sequence is TGTGCCAGCACGGTAGGGGGCGGTCAGCCCCAGCATTTT. Amino acid sequence: CASTVGGGQPQHF.